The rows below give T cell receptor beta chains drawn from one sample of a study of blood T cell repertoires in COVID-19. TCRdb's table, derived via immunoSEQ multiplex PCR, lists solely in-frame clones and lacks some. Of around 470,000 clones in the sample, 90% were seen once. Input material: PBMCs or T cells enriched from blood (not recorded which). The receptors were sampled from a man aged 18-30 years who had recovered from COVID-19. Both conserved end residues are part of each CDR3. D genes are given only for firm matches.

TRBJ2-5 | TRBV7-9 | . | CASSPPSRNGETQYF | TGTGCCAGCAGCCCCCCCTCTAGAAACGGAGAGACCCAGTACTTC
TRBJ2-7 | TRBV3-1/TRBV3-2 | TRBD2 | CASSQVQRGYEQYF | TGTGCCAGCAGCCAAGTCCAGCGGGGCTACGAGCAGTACTTC
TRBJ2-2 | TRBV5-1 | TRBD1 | CATSGGPGTGELFF | TGCGCCACTTCAGGGGGCCCGGGGACCGGGGAGCTGTTTTTT
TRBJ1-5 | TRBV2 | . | CASSETGGAQPQHF | TGTGCCAGCAGTGAAACGGGAGGGGCTCAGCCCCAGCATTTT
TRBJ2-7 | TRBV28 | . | CASSFVTGGVNEQYF | TGTGCCAGCAGTTTCGTCACAGGGGGGGTTAACGAGCAGTACTTC
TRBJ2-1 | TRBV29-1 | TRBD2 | CSAGTSGNAIFF | TGCAGCGCCGGGACTAGCGGGAATGCAATCTTCTTC
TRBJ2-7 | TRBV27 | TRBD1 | CASSWTGDTEQYF | TGTGCCAGCAGCTGGACAGGGGACACCGAGCAGTACTTC
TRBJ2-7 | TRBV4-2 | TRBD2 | CASSQGGTTGYEQYF | TGTGCCAGCAGCCAGGGGGGGACCACAGGCTACGAGCAGTACTTC
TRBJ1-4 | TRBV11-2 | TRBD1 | CASSLDRGTGREKLFF | TGTGCCAGCAGCTTAGATCGGGGGACAGGGAGGGAAAAACTGTTTTTT
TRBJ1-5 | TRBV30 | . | CAWLGGFSSNQPQHF | TGTGCCTGGTTGGGGGGATTTAGTAGCAATCAGCCCCAGCATTTT
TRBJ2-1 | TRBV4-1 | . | CASSQQITYNEQFF | TGCGCCAGCAGCCAACAGATAACCTACAATGAGCAGTTCTTC
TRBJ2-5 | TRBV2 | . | CASGLAGGTQYF | TGTGCCAGCGGGCTTGCAGGTGGGACCCAGTACTTC
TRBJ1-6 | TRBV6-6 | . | CASRPGWSSYNSPLHF | TGTGCCAGCAGACCAGGGTGGAGCTCCTATAATTCACCCCTCCACTTT
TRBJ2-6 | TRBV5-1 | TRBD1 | CASSPWDSSGANVLTF | TGCGCCAGCAGCCCCTGGGACAGCTCTGGGGCCAACGTCCTGACTTTC
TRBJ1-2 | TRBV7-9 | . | CASSLEGGPRDGYTF | TGTGCCAGCAGCTTAGAGGGAGGGCCCCGGGATGGCTACACCTTC
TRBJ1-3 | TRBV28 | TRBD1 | CASVPGQVSGNTIYF | TGTGCCAGCGTCCCAGGACAGGTCTCTGGAAACACCATATATTTT
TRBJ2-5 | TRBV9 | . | CASSPHEETQYF | TGTGCCAGCAGCCCCCACGAGGAGACCCAGTACTTC
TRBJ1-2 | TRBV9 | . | CASSVGQGIGYGYTF | TGTGCCAGCAGCGTAGGGCAGGGAATAGGCTATGGCTACACCTTC
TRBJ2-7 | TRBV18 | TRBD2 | CASSPTSGRAGEQYF | TGTGCCAGCTCACCAACTAGCGGGAGGGCGGGAGAGCAGTACTTC
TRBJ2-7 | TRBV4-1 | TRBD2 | CASSQELADSYEQYF | TGCGCCAGCAGCCAAGAACTAGCGGACTCCTACGAGCAGTACTTC
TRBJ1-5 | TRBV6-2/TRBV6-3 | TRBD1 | CASSYVTGGWDSNQPQHF | TGTGCCAGCAGTTATGTTACAGGGGGCTGGGATAGCAATCAGCCCCAGCATTTT
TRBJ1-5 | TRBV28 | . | CAGSRGGSNQPQHF | TGTGCCGGTTCACGGGGGGGAAGTAATCAGCCCCAGCATTTT
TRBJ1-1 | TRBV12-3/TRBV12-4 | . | CASNRNTEAFF | TGTGCCAGCAACAGGAACACTGAAGCTTTCTTT
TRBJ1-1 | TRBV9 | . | CASSPSGGVNTEAFF | TGTGCCAGCAGCCCATCGGGGGGGGTGAACACTGAAGCTTTCTTT
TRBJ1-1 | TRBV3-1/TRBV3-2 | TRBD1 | CASSRRQGHTEAFF | TGTGCCAGCAGCCGCCGACAGGGGCACACTGAAGCTTTCTTT
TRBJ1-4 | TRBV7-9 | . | CASSPDGTNEKLFF | TGTGCCAGCAGTCCCGACGGGACTAATGAAAAACTGTTTTTT
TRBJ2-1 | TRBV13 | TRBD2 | CASSPGLETYNEQFF | TGTGCCAGCAGCCCGGGACTAGAGACTTACAATGAGCAGTTCTTC
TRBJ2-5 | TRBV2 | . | CASSGSWQETQYF | TGTGCCAGCAGCGGGAGCTGGCAAGAGACCCAGTACTTC
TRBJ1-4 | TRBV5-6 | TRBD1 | CASSSDRDRGLYEKLFF | TGTGCCAGCAGCTCGGACCGGGACAGGGGGTTGTATGAAAAACTGTTTTTT